This TCR beta chain was identified during a study of blood T cells in healthy people across ages. The length of the CDR3 is 16 residues. Germline CDR1 SGHRS, CDR2 YFSETQ. Each sample provided at least 5.5 micrograms of extracted total RNA. Sample-barcoded 5' priming and a J-beta primer mix drove a second PCR of 7 to 11 cycles. TCRdb itself ran the 5' RACE reads through MiXCR, one entry per CDR3 protein. The sample includes over 1,500,000 distinct CDR3 sequences, around 48% seen only once; the top ten take approximately 2.1%. About this clonotype itself: Its ends do not fully match the called genes, so a read error is possible.

The TCR was taken from a woman aged 40 to 55 in good health. This rearrangement joins TRBV5-1 to TRBJ2-3; TRBD2 might be the D (5 bases). Sequenced material: blood. Here the CDR3 DNA reads TGCGCCGGCAGCCTGGAGGTTTCCGTGGGCACAGATACGCAGTATTTT. It encodes CAGSLEVSVGTDTQYF.